The sequence of this T cell receptor (beta chain) was determined in a study of T cells after yellow fever vaccination. Study findings and constraints: Weaker, the secondary response had a peak occurring faster, on day 5 versus 15. Post-booster repertoires contained most primary-vaccination clones again (96% CD4, approximately 86% CD8).

One entry per CDR3 protein, called by TCRdb with MiXCR from the 5' RACE reads. The table records over 110,000 distinct CDR3 sequences, 7.7% of them present only once. The trim removed 0 bases at V and 2 bases at J, leaving 5 bases unmatched. The germline CDR1 and CDR2 sequences are LGHNA and YNFKEQ. This CDR3 spans 16 amino acids. This clonotype was found many times. No antigen is known for it. The chain recombines TRBV4-2 with TRBJ2-5; 8 positions match TRBD2. The starting material was CD4+ T cells sorted from PBMCs, obtained 5 days after the yellow fever booster vaccination. The origin of this receptor is a man aged 30-40 years who received the YFV17D yellow fever vaccine. The CDR3 region is CASSQDRGGRQETQYF. The CDR3 coding sequence is TGTGCCAGCAGCCAAGATCGTGGCGGGAGGCAAGAGACCCAGTACTTC.